Shown below are 2 T cell receptor beta chains from a single sample sequenced in a study of blood T cells in healthy people across ages. Sample-barcoded 5' priming and a J-beta primer mix drove a second PCR of roughly 6 to 12 cycles. TCRdb reprocessed the 5' RACE reads via MiXCR and lists one record per CDR3 protein. The table includes 1.5 million to 2 million distinct CDR3 sequences, approximately 50% detected once. Sequences were obtained from blood. These receptors all come from a middle-aged woman in good health.

The chain recombines TRBV18 with TRBJ2-5; 7 bases fit TRBD2. V lost 2 bases to trimming and J lost 0 bases; unmatched junction nucleotides: 3. The CDR3 has 15 residues. From germline, CDR1 is KGHSH and CDR2 LQKENI. The CDR3 here is CASSPVAGDQETQYF. The DNA of the CDR3 is TGTGCCAGCTCACCAGTGGCGGGGGACCAAGAGACCCAGTACTTC.

The chain combines TRBV7-9 with TRBJ2-7, with D perhaps matching TRBD1 (6 bases). The better agreement between TRBJ2-5 and the DNA end casts doubt on the J call. Germline V gene lookup returns CDR1 SEHNR and CDR2 FQNEAQ (reference sequence). This CDR3 is built from 16 residues. Here the CDR3 reads CASSSTAGESWETQYF. In DNA form, the CDR3 reads TGTGCCAGCAGCTCCACTGCAGGGGAATCCTGGGAGACCCAGTACTTC.